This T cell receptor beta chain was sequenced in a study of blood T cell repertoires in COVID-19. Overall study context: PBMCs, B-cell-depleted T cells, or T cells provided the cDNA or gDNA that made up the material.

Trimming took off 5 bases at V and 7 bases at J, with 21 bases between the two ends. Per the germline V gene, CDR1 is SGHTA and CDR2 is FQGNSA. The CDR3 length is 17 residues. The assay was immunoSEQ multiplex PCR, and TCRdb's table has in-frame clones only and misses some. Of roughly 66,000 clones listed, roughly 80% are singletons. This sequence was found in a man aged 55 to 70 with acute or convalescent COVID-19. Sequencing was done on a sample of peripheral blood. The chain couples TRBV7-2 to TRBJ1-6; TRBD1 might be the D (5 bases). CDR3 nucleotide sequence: TGTGCCAGCAGCACGACCTCACGGCAGGGCGGCAATTCACCCCTCCACTTT. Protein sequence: CASSTTSRQGGNSPLHF.